This T cell receptor beta chain appears in the sequencing data of a study of T cells in tuberculosis. Study as a whole: The T cells targeted glucose monomycolate, a mycobacterial lipid, via CD1B. This South African cohort compared adolescents with or without latent tuberculosis against adults with active tuberculosis.

Assay used: immunoSEQ multiplex PCR; TCRdb lists only in-frame clones, some missing. Seen here are roughly 28,000 clones, around 90% observed once, and the top ten hold roughly 6%. The germline V gene has CDR1 KGHSH and CDR2 LQKENI. Trimming shortened V by 4 bases and J by 5 bases, and 14 bases separated the two germline ends. The CDR3 is 15 amino acids. This sequence joins TRBV18 and TRBJ2-2; D is perhaps TRBD1 (6 bases). Sample: PBMCs. This sequence was found in a donor between 10 and 35 years old with latent tuberculosis or without tuberculosis infection. Written as DNA, the CDR3 is TGTGCCAGCTCACTACTCGGCAGGGGAACCGGGGAGCTGTTTTTT. This encodes CASSLLGRGTGELFF.